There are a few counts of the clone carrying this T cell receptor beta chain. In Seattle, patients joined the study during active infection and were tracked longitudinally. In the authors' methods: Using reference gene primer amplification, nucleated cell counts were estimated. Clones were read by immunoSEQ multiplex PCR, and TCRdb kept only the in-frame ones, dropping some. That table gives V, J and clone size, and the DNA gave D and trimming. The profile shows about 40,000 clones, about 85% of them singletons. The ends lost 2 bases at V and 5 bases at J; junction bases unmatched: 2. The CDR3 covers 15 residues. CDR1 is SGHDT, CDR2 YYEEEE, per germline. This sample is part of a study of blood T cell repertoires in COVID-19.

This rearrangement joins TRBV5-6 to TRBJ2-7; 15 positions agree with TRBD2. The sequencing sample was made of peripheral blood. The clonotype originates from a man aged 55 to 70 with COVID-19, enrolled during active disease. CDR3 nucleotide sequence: TGTGCCAGCAGCTTCGGACTAGCGGGAGGGAACGAGCAGTACTTC. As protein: CASSFGLAGGNEQYF.